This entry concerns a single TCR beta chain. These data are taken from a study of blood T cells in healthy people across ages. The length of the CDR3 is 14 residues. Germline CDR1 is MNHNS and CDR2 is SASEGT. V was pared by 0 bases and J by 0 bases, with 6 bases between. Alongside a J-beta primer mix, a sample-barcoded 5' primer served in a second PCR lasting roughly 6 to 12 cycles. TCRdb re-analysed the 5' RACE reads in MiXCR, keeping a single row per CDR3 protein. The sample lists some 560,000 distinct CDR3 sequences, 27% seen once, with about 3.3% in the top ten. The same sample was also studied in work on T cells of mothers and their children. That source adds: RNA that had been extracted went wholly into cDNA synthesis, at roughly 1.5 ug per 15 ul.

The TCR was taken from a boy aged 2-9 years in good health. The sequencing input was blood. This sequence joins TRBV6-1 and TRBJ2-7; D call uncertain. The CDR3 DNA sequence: TGTGCCAGCAGTGAAGCTGCGGTCTCCTACGAGCAGTACTTC. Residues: CASSEAAVSYEQYF.